This T cell receptor (beta chain) appears in the sequencing data of a study of early T cells in non-severe SARS-CoV-2 infection. Whole-study context: RNA in bulk from unsorted whole blood was sequenced, and chains were unpaired.

Findings and caveats of the study: Matching results from VDJdb favored anti-spike CD8 responses, leaving private and CD4 specificities undetected.

Individual cDNA molecules each received unique molecular identifiers attached to them. MiXCR, run by TCRdb on the 5' RACE reads, gives a single entry per CDR3 protein. Of tens of thousands of distinct CDR3 sequences in the sample, 8.5% to 10% are singletons; the top ten hold roughly 6%. CDR3 length: 18 residues. The germline CDR1 and CDR2 sequences are MGHRA and YSYEKL. Trimming removed 0 bases at V and 2 bases at J, with 18 bases between. This clonotype was detected many times. Its cognate antigen is unknown. The sequencing input was whole blood. The TCR sequence derives from an adult who was a healthcare worker with PCR-confirmed SARS-CoV-2 infection or an uninfected control (not recorded which). The V gene is TRBV4-1, the J gene TRBJ2-3, with a possible D match to TRBD2 (6 bases). CDR3 DNA: TGCGCCAGCAGCCAAGAGGGGAGCAGCGGAGGGAACACAGATACGCAGTATTTT. Translated: CASSQEGSSGGNTDTQYF.